The next 14 T cell receptor beta chains were all read from a single sample in a study of T cells after yellow fever vaccination. MiXCR, applied by TCRdb to the 5' RACE reads, yields one record per CDR3 protein. The data show about 85,000 distinct CDR3 sequences, about 14% seen once. Sequences were derived from CD8+ T cells not binding an NS4B(214-222) dextramer, sorted from PBMCs, sampled 21 days after the first yellow fever vaccination. Receptors were obtained from a man younger than 35 who received the YFV17D yellow fever vaccine.

This clonotype has more than one count but fewer than ten. The CDR3 DNA is TGTGCCAGCAGTTACTCGTTAGCGGAGCAGTACGTC. It translates to CASSYSLAEQYV. The rearrangement uses TRBV6-2 or TRBV6-3 and TRBJ2-7, with D perhaps matching TRBD2 (5 bases). The V gene lost 0 bases and the J gene lost 7 bases, with 7 bases spanning the gap. This CDR3 spans 12 amino acids. Germline V lookup: CDR1 MNHEY, CDR2 SVGEGT.

This clonotype appeared a few times. The CDR3 loop is CASSRSPEAFF. CDR3 nucleotide sequence: TGTGCCAGCAGCAGGAGTCCTGAAGCTTTCTTT. This chain links TRBV13 with TRBJ1-1, with D unresolved. The germline V and J ends were trimmed by 5 bases and 6 bases, with 7 bases remaining between them. The germline CDR1 and CDR2 sequences are PRHDT and FYEKMQ (reference sequence). This CDR3 has 11 residues.

This chain joins TRBV6-5 and TRBJ2-3; no clear D gene. The V end was cut by 0 bases, the J end by 0 bases, with 13 bases between. The germline V gene has CDR1 MNHEY and CDR2 SVGAGI. This CDR3 contains 17 residues. The CDR3 loop reads CASSYSWWASSTDTQYF. CDR3 bases: TGTGCCAGCAGTTACTCGTGGTGGGCTTCAAGCACAGATACGCAGTATTTT.

The genes are TRBV14 and TRBJ2-7, with D possibly TRBD2 on 5 matching bases. Trimming stripped 4 bases from V and 3 bases from J, with 13 bases between. CDR1 and CDR2 (germline): SGHDN, FVKESK. There are 14 residues in the CDR3. Here the CDR3 DNA reads TGTGCCAGCAGCCCAGCGCGAGGGCTCTACGAGCAGTACTTC. Translated, it gives CASSPARGLYEQYF.

This rearrangement joins TRBV4-3 to TRBJ2-3; TRBD2 aligns across 8 bases. This CDR3 is built from 18 residues. Germline CDR1 is LGHNA and CDR2 is YSLEER. After removal of 0 bases from V and 0 bases from J, the junction contained 8 bases not matched to a gene. The CDR3 region is CASSQDMVAGPSTDTQYF. Here the CDR3 DNA reads TGCGCCAGCAGCCAAGATATGGTAGCGGGGCCTAGCACAGATACGCAGTATTTT.

V and J are TRBV7-2 and TRBJ1-4; D is possibly TRBD1 (5 bases). Between the trimmed V and J ends, which lost 5 bases and 0 bases, there was a span of 10 bases. The CDR3 runs to 15 residues. In germline, CDR1 is SGHTA, CDR2 FQGNSA. This CDR3 reads CASSPQGPTNEKLFF. CDR3 nucleotides: TGTGCCAGCAGCCCCCAGGGTCCAACTAATGAAAAACTGTTTTTT.

There are a few counts of this clonotype. The chain carries TRBV9 and TRBJ1-1; 10 bases are a match to TRBD1. The CDR3 contains 17 residues. Trimming removed 2 bases from V and 0 bases from J; junction bases left unmatched: 7. The germline V gene has CDR1 SGDLS and CDR2 YYNGEE. The CDR3 spells CASSVAGTGVMNTEAFF. The CDR3 DNA follows: TGTGCCAGCAGCGTCGCCGGGACAGGGGTAATGAACACTGAAGCTTTCTTT. The full variable domain, with the rest looked up from reference TRBV9 and TRBJ1-1, is DSGVTQTPKHLITATGQRVTLRCSPRSGDLSVYWYQQSLDQGLQFLIQYYNGEERAKGNILERFSAQQFPDLHSELNLSSLELGDSALYFCASSVAGTGVMNTEAFFGQGTRLTVV.

This clonotype was counted between two and nine times. The chain carries TRBV29-1 and TRBJ1-2, with D uncertain. CDR1 is SQVTM, CDR2 ANQGSEA, per germline. CDR3 length: 14 amino acids. The ends were cut back, 3 bases at V and 4 bases at J, with 15 bases in the middle. The CDR3: CSVEEGEIPYGYTF. CDR3 bases: TGCAGCGTTGAGGAGGGTGAAATACCCTATGGCTACACCTTC. Full variable domain (remainder filled in from reference TRBV29-1 and TRBJ1-2): SAVISQKPSRDICQRGTSLTIQCQVDSQVTMMFWYRQQPGQSLTLIATANQGSEATYESGFVIDKFPISRPNLTFSTLTVSNMSPEDSSIYLCSVEEGEIPYGYTFGSGTRLTVV.

This clonotype was counted only a few times. The chain couples TRBV11-2 to TRBJ2-5; TRBD1 might be the D (7 bases). The CDR3 runs 19 residues. Germline values: CDR1 SGHAT, CDR2 FQNNGV. Between the trimmed V and J ends, which lost 4 bases and 0 bases, there was a span of 24 bases. In DNA, the CDR3 is TGTGCCAGCAGCTCGGGGGAATTAGGGGGACAGTGGTACCAAGAGACCCAGTACTTC. Its protein product is CASSSGELGGQWYQETQYF.

At least ten counts were recorded for this clonotype. CDR3 region: CASSPDYEQYF. As DNA, the CDR3 is TGTGCCAGCTCCCCGGACTACGAGCAGTACTTC. The chain links TRBV18 to TRBJ2-7; D ambiguous. The V end was cut by 6 bases, the J end by 3 bases, with 6 bases between. This CDR3 comprises 11 residues. Germline-derived CDR1 and CDR2 are KGHSH and LQKENI.

The table lists this clonotype with a few counts. V gene TRBV4-1 combines with J gene TRBJ2-1; D unresolved. V lost 1 base and J lost 10, with 8 bases in between. The CDR3 length is 12 residues. Germline values: CDR1 MGHRA, CDR2 YSYEKL. This CDR3 reads CASSQVKQEQFF. The CDR3 DNA sequence: TGCGCCAGCAGCCAAGTGAAACAGGAGCAGTTCTTC.

This clonotype was found a few times. This sequence joins TRBV14 and TRBJ2-5, with TRBD2 matching 7 bases. Trimming cost V 4 bases and J 2 bases; bases outside gene matches: 4. In germline, CDR1 is SGHDN, CDR2 FVKESK. This CDR3 comprises 14 residues. For the CDR3, the DNA is TGTGCCAGCAGCCCAGGACTAGAGCAAGAGACCCAGTACTTC. Translating it yields CASSPGLEQETQYF.

This clonotype was detected a few times. The chain combines TRBV7-9 with TRBJ2-5; D is tentatively TRBD1 or TRBD2 (5 bases each). V was clipped by 5 bases and J by 6 bases, with 16 bases between them. Germline CDR1 is SEHNR and CDR2 is FQNEAQ (reference sequence). The CDR3 totals 14 residues. CDR3 coding DNA: TGTGCCAGCAGCACCGGGACCATAGGAAAGACCCAGTACTTC. This codes for CASSTGTIGKTQYF.

This chain uses TRBV20-1 with TRBJ2-5; no definite D call. The CDR3 loop spans 13 amino acids. V gave up 2 bases and J gave up 2 bases, with 9 bases separating them. Germline V CDR1 and CDR2: DFQATT, SNEGSKA (reference sequence). CDR3 residues: CSARIELQETQYF. For the CDR3, the DNA is TGCAGTGCTAGAATCGAGCTACAAGAGACCCAGTACTTC.